The present entry profiles one T cell receptor (beta chain) with its context. Sequencing used immunoSEQ multiplex PCR; TCRdb keeps in-frame clones, though not all of them. This table has about 230,000 clones, about nine tenths appearing once. This record comes from a study of blood T cell repertoires in COVID-19. The junction had 15 bases not matched to a gene; V was cut back by 5 bases and J by 6 bases. Germline V gives CDR1 MNHEY, CDR2 SMNVEV (reference sequence). The CDR3 is 16 residues long. While infection was still active, Seattle patients were enrolled and then followed longitudinally. V gene TRBV27 combines with J gene TRBJ2-7; TRBD2 matches 8 bases. Material for sequencing was peripheral blood. This sequence was found in a man aged 50 or older with COVID-19, enrolled during active disease. The CDR3 is CASSGMGLGGPIEQYF. The CDR3, as DNA: TGTGCCAGCAGTGGGATGGGACTAGGAGGCCCCATCGAGCAGTACTTC.